These T cell receptor beta chains were read from a single sample in a study of blood T cell repertoires in COVID-19. Clones were read by immunoSEQ multiplex PCR, and TCRdb kept only the in-frame ones, dropping some. The sample has about 400,000 clones; 86% are singletons. Sequencing was carried out using peripheral blood. All receptors come from a woman aged 30 to 39 with active or convalescent COVID-19. Both conserved end residues are part of each CDR3. D genes are given only for firm matches. Only some rows state a clone size, as once, few, many or a class for expanded clones.

size	V	J	D	DNA	CDR3
NA	TRBV11-2	TRBJ1-1	TRBD1	TGTGCCAGCAGCTGGCCGGGACAGATGAACACTGAAGCTTTCTTT	CASSWPGQMNTEAFF
NA	TRBV5-1	TRBJ2-5	NA	TGCGCCAGCAGCTTGTCGGAGCAAGAGACCCAGTACTTC	CASSLSEQETQYF
NA	TRBV15	TRBJ2-4	NA	TGTGCCACCAGCTCGACAACCGTAGCCAAAAACATTCAGTACTTC	CATSSTTVAKNIQYF
NA	TRBV6-4	TRBJ1-1	NA	TGTGCCAGCATGGGAGACAGGGAAGCTTTCTTT	CASMGDREAFF
NA	TRBV10-2	TRBJ1-6	TRBD1	TGCGCCAGCAGTGGGACAGGGCAATCCTATAATTCACCCCTCCACTTT	CASSGTGQSYNSPLHF
NA	TRBV18	TRBJ2-7	TRBD1	TGTGCCAGCTCACCAAATACAGGGGGCGGCTACGAGCAGTACTTC	CASSPNTGGGYEQYF
once	TRBV6-5	TRBJ1-3	NA	TGTGCCAGCAGTTCGACAGGCCCGACGGGGAACACCATATATTTT	CASSSTGPTGNTIYF
NA	TRBV18	TRBJ1-3	NA	TGTGCCAGCTCACCAGGGCAGGTTGCCCGATATAGGGGAAACACCATATATTTT	CASSPGQVARYRGNTIYF
few	TRBV4-1	TRBJ1-1	NA	TGCGCCAGCAGCCCAGGGTTGGACACTGAAGCTTTCTTT	CASSPGLDTEAFF
NA	TRBV3-1/TRBV3-2	TRBJ1-2	TRBD1	TGTGCCAGCAGCCATTATGTTGGGACAGGGGGGGTCTATGGCTACACCTTT	CASSHYVGTGGVYGYTF
once	TRBV6-5	TRBJ2-7	NA	TGTGCCAGCAGTTACTCCAGGGGTCCCTACGAGCAGTACTTC	CASSYSRGPYEQYF
once	TRBV19	TRBJ2-1	TRBD2	TGTGCCAGTAGTCTCGGACTAGCGGGAGGGCGGTGGAACAATGAGCAGTTCTTC	CASSLGLAGGRWNNEQFF
NA	TRBV15	TRBJ1-4	TRBD1	TGTGCCACTAAACAGGGGATTAATGAAAAACTGTTTTTT	CATKQGINEKLFF
few	TRBV27	TRBJ1-2	NA	TGTGCCAGCAGTATTGACAGAGTAGCTAACTATGGCTACACCTTC	CASSIDRVANYGYTF
NA	TRBV15	TRBJ2-7	NA	TGTGCCACCAGCAGAGTACTAGCCCACGAGCAGTACTTC	CATSRVLAHEQYF
NA	TRBV29-1	TRBJ1-2	NA	TGCAGCGCCCCTCTTCCCTCGATGAGTGGCTACACCTTC	CSAPLPSMSGYTF
NA	TRBV3-1/TRBV3-2	TRBJ2-1	NA	TGTGCCAGCAGCCCCTCCCCGGGACTCAAGCAGTTCTTC	CASSPSPGLKQFF